This T cell receptor (beta chain) was recovered during a study of neurological immune-mediated disorders. General study findings and limits: Sharing of CDR3 amino acid sequences among expanded clones across subjects was absent, suggesting private repertoires in all groups.

The sorted libraries were prepared using about 1 million CD4+ or CD8+ T cells that had themselves been sorted. At least ten counts were recorded for this clonotype. The antigen remains unidentified. A single record per CDR3 protein comes from TCRdb applying MiXCR to the 5' RACE reads. The data contain about 31,000 distinct CDR3 sequences, about 4% of them singletons. Germline-derived CDR1 and CDR2 are DFQATT and SNEGSKA (reference sequence). V gave up 3 bases and J gave up 6 bases, with 9 bases separating them. This CDR3 has 11 amino acids. The receptor comes from a woman aged 40 to 50 in good health. The J gene is TRBJ2-7, the V gene TRBV20-1; D is uncertain. The sample taken for sequencing was CD4+ T cells from blood. CDR3 residues: CSASSDLEQYF. CDR3 DNA: TGCAGTGCTAGCTCGGATCTCGAGCAGTACTTC.